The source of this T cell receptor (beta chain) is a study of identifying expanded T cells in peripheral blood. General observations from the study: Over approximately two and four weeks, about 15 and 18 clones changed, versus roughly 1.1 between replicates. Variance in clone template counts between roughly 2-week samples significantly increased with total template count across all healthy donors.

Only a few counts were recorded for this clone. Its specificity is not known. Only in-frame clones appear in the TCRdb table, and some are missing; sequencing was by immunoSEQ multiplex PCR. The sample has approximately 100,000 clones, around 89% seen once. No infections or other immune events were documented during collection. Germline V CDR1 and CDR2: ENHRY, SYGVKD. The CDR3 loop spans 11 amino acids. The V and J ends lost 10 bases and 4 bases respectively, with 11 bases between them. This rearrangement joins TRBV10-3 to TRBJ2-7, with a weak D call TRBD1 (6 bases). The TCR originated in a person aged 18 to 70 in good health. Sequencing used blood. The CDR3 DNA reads TGTGCCACACAACAGGGTTACGAGCAGTACTTC. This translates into CATQQGYEQYF.